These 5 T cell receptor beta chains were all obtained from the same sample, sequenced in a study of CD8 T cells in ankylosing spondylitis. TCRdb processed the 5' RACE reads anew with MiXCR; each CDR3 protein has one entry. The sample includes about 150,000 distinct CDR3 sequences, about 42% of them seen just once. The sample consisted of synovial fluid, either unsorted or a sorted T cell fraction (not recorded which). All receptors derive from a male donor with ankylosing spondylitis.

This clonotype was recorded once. The CDR3 region has the DNA TGTGCCAGCAGTGAAGCGGTCGGGAGTACCACAGATACGCAGTATTTT. Translation gives CASSEAVGSTTDTQYF. The chain is built from TRBV2 and TRBJ2-3; weak D call: TRBD2 (6 bases). This CDR3 is built from 16 residues. Trimming left V 0 bases short and J 2 bases short, with 12 bases between. From germline, CDR1 is SNHLY and CDR2 FYNNEI.

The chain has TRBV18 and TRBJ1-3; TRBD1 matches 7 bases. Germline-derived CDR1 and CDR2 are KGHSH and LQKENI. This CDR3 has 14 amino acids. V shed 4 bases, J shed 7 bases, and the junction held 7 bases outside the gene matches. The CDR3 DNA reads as TGTGCCAGCTCACTTGACAGGGTACAGAACACCATATATTTT. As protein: CASSLDRVQNTIYF.

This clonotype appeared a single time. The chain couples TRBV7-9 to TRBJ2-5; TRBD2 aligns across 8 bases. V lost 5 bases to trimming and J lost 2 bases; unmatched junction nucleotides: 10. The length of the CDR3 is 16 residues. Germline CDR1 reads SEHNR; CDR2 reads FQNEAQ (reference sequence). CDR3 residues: CASSPHRAGEQETQYF. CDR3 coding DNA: TGTGCCAGCAGCCCCCACCGAGCGGGGGAACAAGAGACCCAGTACTTC.

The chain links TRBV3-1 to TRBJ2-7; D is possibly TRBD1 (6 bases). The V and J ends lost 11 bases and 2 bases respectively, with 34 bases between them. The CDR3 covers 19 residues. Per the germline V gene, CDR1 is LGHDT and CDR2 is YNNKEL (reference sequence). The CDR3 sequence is CASSKEMPADRITPYEQYF. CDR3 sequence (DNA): TGTGCCTCCAGCAAGGAAATGCCGGCCGACAGGATCACTCCCTACGAGCAGTACTTC.

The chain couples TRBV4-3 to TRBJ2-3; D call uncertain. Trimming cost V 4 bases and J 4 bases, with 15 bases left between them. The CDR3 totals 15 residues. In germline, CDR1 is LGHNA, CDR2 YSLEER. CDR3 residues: CASSLDLSSADTQYF. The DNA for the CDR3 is TGCGCCAGCAGCCTCGACTTATCCAGTGCAGATACGCAGTATTTT.